One sample yielded the 30 T cell receptor beta chains listed below, sequenced in a study of siplizumab effects on memory and regulatory T cells. The table came from immunoSEQ multiplex PCR; TCRdb's copy has only in-frame clones and leaves some out. Seen here are roughly 120,000 clones, roughly 94% observed once, and the top ten hold under 2%. Sequenced input: non-Treg CD4+ T cells sorted from blood. The receptor source for this set is a human donor in good health.

The gene calls are TRBV6-1 and TRBJ2-2; the D is unclear. Germline CDR1 reads MNHNS; CDR2 reads SASEGT. The CDR3 loop spans 15 amino acids. V was shortened by 1 base and J by 6 bases, with 12 bases between the two germline ends. CDR3 DNA: TGTGCCAGCAGTGAAGTTTTCCCCTTCCCCGGGGAGCTGTTTTTT. This gives the protein CASSEVFPFPGELFF.

V usage is TRBV7-9 and J usage is TRBJ1-2; D gene uncertain. The germline gives CDR1 SEHNR, CDR2 FQNEAQ (reference sequence). V lost 3 bases and J 2 bases, leaving 10 bases between the germline ends. The CDR3 covers 14 residues. CDR3 amino acids: CASSFVRGNYGYTF. For the CDR3, the DNA is TGTGCCAGCAGCTTCGTACGGGGAAACTATGGCTACACCTTC. The whole variable domain, remainder taken from reference TRBV7-9 and TRBJ1-2, is DTGVSQNPRHKITKRGQNVTFRCDPISEHNRLYWYRQTLGQGPEFLTYFQNEAQLEKSRLLSDRFSAERPKGSFSTLEIQRTEQGDSAMYLCASSFVRGNYGYTFGSGTRLTVV.

The chain links TRBV15 to TRBJ1-2; 7 nucleotides line up with TRBD1. This CDR3 region has 13 residues. Germline V lookup: CDR1 LNHNV, CDR2 YYDKDF (reference sequence). V gave up 5 bases and J gave up 7 bases; unmatched junction bases: 7. CDR3 sequence reads: CATSPTGQRGYTF. The CDR3 DNA follows: TGTGCCACCAGCCCGACAGGGCAACGTGGCTACACCTTC.

The gene calls are TRBV5-1 and TRBJ1-6, with D maybe TRBD1 (5 bases). Germline values: CDR1 SGHRS, CDR2 YFSETQ. The CDR3 runs to 16 residues. The germline V and J ends were trimmed by 1 base and 8 bases, with 16 bases remaining between them. This CDR3 is CASSLRGTRHDSPLHF. Here the CDR3 DNA reads TGCGCCAGCAGCTTGAGGGGAACTAGACATGATTCACCCCTCCACTTT.

Concerning this clone: Germline and junction disagree at one end, which may indicate a read error. This chain joins TRBV30 and TRBJ2-1, with TRBD2 matching 10 bases. CDR1 is GTSNPN and CDR2 is SVGIG in the germline V gene (reference sequence). The CDR3 is made up of 15 amino acids. CDR3 in DNA: TGTGCCTGGAGTTTAGCGGGAGGCGCCCACAATGGGCAGTTCTTC. Translated, it gives CAWSLAGGAHNGQFF.

This clone appeared a single time. This rearrangement joins TRBV5-6 to TRBJ2-2, with D possibly TRBD1 on 6 matching bases. Trimming removed 4 bases from V and 4 bases from J, with 14 bases in between. Germline V lookup: CDR1 SGHDT, CDR2 YYEEEE. The CDR3 runs to 15 residues. As DNA, the CDR3 is TGTGCCAGCAGCCCCAGGGGTTTTGGCACCGGGGAGCTGTTTTTT. It specifies CASSPRGFGTGELFF.

The table lists this clone with a count of one. The gene calls are TRBV9 and TRBJ1-1; no clear D. The V gene lost 1 base and the J gene lost 1 base, with 5 bases spanning the gap. The CDR3 has 13 residues. Looked up from germline, CDR1 is SGDLS and CDR2 is YYNGEE. CDR3 nucleotide sequence: TGTGCCAGCAGCGTAATCAGGAACACTGAAGCTTTCTTT. It specifies CASSVIRNTEAFF. The whole variable domain, remainder taken from reference TRBV9 and TRBJ1-1, is DSGVTQTPKHLITATGQRVTLRCSPRSGDLSVYWYQQSLDQGLQFLIQYYNGEERAKGNILERFSAQQFPDLHSELNLSSLELGDSALYFCASSVIRNTEAFFGQGTRLTVV.

This chain links TRBV7-2 with TRBJ2-1; D gene uncertain. V lost 2 bases to trimming and J lost 2 bases, with 10 bases between them. The CDR3 spans 15 residues. CDR1 is SGHTA, CDR2 FQGNSA, per germline. Here the CDR3 reads CASSLFAGAYNEQFF. The CDR3 region has the DNA TGTGCCAGCAGCTTATTCGCTGGTGCCTACAATGAGCAGTTCTTC.

The chain employs TRBV6-6 and TRBJ1-2, with D tentatively TRBD1 (5 bases). The CDR3 contains 13 residues. V was clipped by 2 bases and J by 8 bases, with 12 bases between them. Germline V CDR1 and CDR2: MNHNY, SVGAGI (reference sequence). The CDR3 loop is CASSYGGLEGYTF. As DNA, the CDR3 is TGTGCCAGCAGTTACGGGGGGTTGGAAGGCTACACCTTC.

This chain connects TRBV11-1 to TRBJ1-2; the D is unclear. Trimming took off 5 bases at V and 5 bases at J, with 15 bases between the two ends. Germline CDR1 reads SGHAT; CDR2 reads FQDESV (reference sequence). The CDR3 consists of 14 residues. CDR3 coding DNA: TGTGCCAGCAGCCAAAACCCTCAGTATTATGGCTACACCTTC. It yields the protein CASSQNPQYYGYTF. Drawing the rest from reference TRBV11-1 and TRBJ1-2, the complete variable domain is EAEVAQSPRYKITEKSQAVAFWCDPISGHATLYWYRQILGQGPELLVQFQDESVVDDSQLPKDRFSAERLKGVDSTLKIQPAELGDSAMYLCASSQNPQYYGYTFGSGTRLTVV.

The chain uses TRBV19 and TRBJ2-6; the match to TRBD1 covers 9 bases. Trimming took 5 bases from V and 0 from J; bases not matched to a gene: 11. Germline assignment: CDR1 LNHDA and CDR2 SQIVND (reference sequence). The CDR3 sequence is 19 residues long. The DNA of the CDR3 is TGTGCCAGTAGTCCGAGGTTGCGGACAGGGGCCTCTGGGGCCAACGTCCTGACTTTC. Translated, it gives CASSPRLRTGASGANVLTF.

The chain couples TRBV5-1 to TRBJ2-7; TRBD1 matches 7 bases. This CDR3 spans 15 amino acids. Germline CDR1 reads SGHRS; CDR2 reads YFSETQ. With 4 bases clipped from V and 0 bases from J, the junction kept 7 bases outside the gene matches. In DNA, the CDR3 is TGCGCCAGCAGCGTTGACAGGGCGGTCTCCTACGAGCAGTACTTC. Translating it yields CASSVDRAVSYEQYF.

The rearrangement joins TRBV5-1 to TRBJ2-5; D is undetermined. This CDR3 is built from 11 residues. V was trimmed by 4 bases and J by 1 base, leaving 2 bases between them. In germline, CDR1 is SGHRS, CDR2 YFSETQ. For the CDR3, the DNA is TGCGCCAGCAGCGCCCAAGAGACCCAGTACTTC. Protein product: CASSAQETQYF.

V gene TRBV15 combines with J gene TRBJ2-7, with D possibly TRBD2 on 6 matching bases. The CDR3 contains 14 residues. V was cut by 1 base and J by 4 bases, with 11 bases left in between. CDR1 and CDR2 (germline): LNHNV, YYDKDF (reference sequence). CDR3 DNA sequence: TGTGCCACCAGCAGAGGCCGTGGGGGGTACGAGCAGTACTTC. Translated, it gives CATSRGRGGYEQYF.

The chain uses TRBV29-1 and TRBJ2-2, with D possibly TRBD2 on 6 matching bases. Per the germline V gene, CDR1 is SQVTM and CDR2 is ANQGSEA. The CDR3 is made up of 15 amino acids. The V and J ends lost 7 bases and 2 bases respectively, with 17 bases between them. CDR3 DNA: TGCAGCGGGATCTCCGGGAGTTTAAACACCGGGGAGCTGTTTTTT. This sequence encodes CSGISGSLNTGELFF.

The CDR3 here is CASSLEGVGNQPQHF. CDR3 sequence (DNA): TGTGCCAGCAGTTTAGAAGGGGTAGGGAATCAGCCCCAGCATTTT. The genes are TRBV6-1 and TRBJ1-5; a weak D match, TRBD1 (5 bases). V was clipped by 5 bases and J by 4 bases, with 15 bases between them. Germline V CDR1 and CDR2: MNHNS, SASEGT. This CDR3 comprises 15 residues.

V usage is TRBV5-5 and J usage is TRBJ1-2, with D maybe TRBD1 (5 bases). CDR1 and CDR2 from the germline V gene are SGHKS and YYEKEE (reference sequence). There are 14 residues in the CDR3. V gave up 1 base and J gave up 8 bases, with 15 bases separating them. As DNA, the CDR3 is TGTGCCAGCAGCTTGTGGGCGGGACCTGGAGGCTACACCTTC. Translated: CASSLWAGPGGYTF.

The chain employs TRBV4-2 and TRBJ2-7; D uncertain. Per the germline V gene, CDR1 is LGHNA and CDR2 is YNFKEQ. Trimming stripped 4 bases from V and 12 bases from J, with 16 bases between. The CDR3 extends over 12 amino acids. As DNA, the CDR3 is TGTGCCAGCAGCCTGGGTAGGAATTCCGCGTACTTC. Amino acids: CASSLGRNSAYF.

The chain combines TRBV5-1 with TRBJ2-1, with no clear D. This CDR3 has 14 residues. The ends were cut back, 0 bases at V and 4 bases at J, with 8 bases in the middle. Germline lookup yields CDR1 SGHRS and CDR2 YFSETQ. The CDR3 nucleotides read TGCGCCAGCAGCTTGGGGGTGGAGTACAATGAGCAGTTCTTC. Its protein is CASSLGVEYNEQFF. The variable domain in full, with the rest retrieved from reference TRBV5-1 and TRBJ2-1, is KAGVTQTPRYLIKTRGQQVTLSCSPISGHRSVSWYQQTPGQGLQFLFEYFSETQRNKGNFPGRFSGRQFSNSRSEMNVSTLELGDSALYLCASSLGVEYNEQFFGPGTRLTVL.

The chain carries TRBV6-1 and TRBJ1-2; D is possibly TRBD1 (6 bases). CDR1 is MNHNS and CDR2 is SASEGT in the germline V gene. V lost 6 bases and J lost 6, with 17 bases in between. The CDR3 is made up of 14 amino acids. CDR3 sequence: CASSDDDRYDGYTF. The CDR3 bases are TGTGCCAGCAGCGACGACGACAGGTACGATGGCTACACCTTC.

CDR3 region: CASSLFPFAGVTDTQYF. Here the CDR3 DNA reads TGTGCCAGCAGCTTATTCCCATTTGCGGGAGTCACAGATACGCAGTATTTT. The rearrangement joins TRBV7-3 to TRBJ2-3, with 7 nucleotides matching TRBD2. Losses at the gene ends were 2 bases for V and 2 bases for J; bases not matched to a gene: 10. The CDR3 extends over 17 amino acids. Germline CDR1 and CDR2: SGHTA and FQGTGA. Combining the CDR3 with reference TRBV7-3 and TRBJ2-3 gives the whole variable domain GAGVSQTPSNKVTEKGKYVELRCDPISGHTALYWYRQSLGQGPEFLIYFQGTGAADDSGLPNDRFFAVRPEGSVSTLKIQRTERGDSAVYLCASSLFPFAGVTDTQYFGPGTRLTVL.

This rearrangement joins TRBV2 to TRBJ1-6; unclear D gene. CDR1 is SNHLY and CDR2 is FYNNEI in the germline V gene. This CDR3 spans 17 amino acids. Trimming stripped 2 bases from V and 6 bases from J, with 17 bases between. The CDR3 DNA reads as TGTGCCAGCAGTGAAACGCTGCAGGACTGGGGTAATTCACCCCTCCACTTT. Protein sequence: CASSETLQDWGNSPLHF.

V usage is TRBV18 and J usage is TRBJ2-3; 10 bases align to TRBD2. Germline-derived CDR1 and CDR2 are KGHSH and LQKENI. The CDR3 is 15 amino acids. V was pared by 3 bases and J by 3 bases, with 3 bases of the junction left unmatched. As DNA, the CDR3 is TGTGCCAGCTCACCCAGCGGGGGGGCTACAGATACGCAGTATTTT. Residues: CASSPSGGATDTQYF.

The chain has TRBV27 and TRBJ2-1, with D maybe TRBD2 (5 bases). V was trimmed by 6 bases and J by 3 bases, leaving 12 bases between them. This CDR3 is 14 amino acids long. Looked up from germline, CDR1 is MNHEY and CDR2 is SMNVEV (reference sequence). The CDR3 is CASSFEGYYNEQFF. The DNA for the CDR3 is TGTGCCAGCAGCTTCGAGGGCTACTACAATGAGCAGTTCTTC.

V and J are TRBV20-1 and TRBJ2-1; D gene ambiguous. V lost 6 bases and J 5 bases, leaving 5 bases between the germline ends. Germline-derived CDR1 and CDR2 are DFQATT and SNEGSKA (reference sequence). The CDR3 runs to 10 residues. CDR3 nucleotide sequence: TGCAGTGCACAAGACAATGAGCAGTTCTTC. This gives the protein CSAQDNEQFF.

CDR3 amino acids: CASSPYVSNQPQHF. CDR3 in DNA: TGTGCCAGCAGTCCCTATGTGAGCAATCAGCCCCAGCATTTT. The chain has TRBV6-1 and TRBJ1-5; D unresolved. V lost 5 bases, J lost 1 base, and 9 bases lay in between. Germline CDR1 MNHNS, CDR2 SASEGT. The CDR3 contains 14 residues.

This rearrangement joins TRBV19 to TRBJ2-5; the D gene is possibly TRBD2 (6 bases). V lost 2 bases and J 2 bases, leaving 9 bases between the germline ends. The V gene's germline CDR1 is LNHDA and CDR2 SQIVND (reference sequence). CDR3 length equals 14 residues. CDR3 residues: CASSILLAQETQYF. The CDR3 nucleotides read TGTGCCAGTAGTATACTTCTAGCGCAAGAGACCCAGTACTTC.

V usage is TRBV28 and J usage is TRBJ2-7, with TRBD1 matching 8 bases. This CDR3 has 15 amino acids. Germline CDR1 is MDHEN and CDR2 is SYDVKM. The V and J ends lost 3 bases and 0 bases, in that order; junction bases with no gene match: 4. CDR3 DNA sequence: TGTGCCAGCAGTTTCCGGGACAGGCCCTCCTACGAGCAGTACTTC. It encodes CASSFRDRPSYEQYF.

The chain joins TRBV29-1 to TRBJ1-1; possible D gene TRBD1, 6 bases. CDR1 and CDR2 from the germline V gene are SQVTM and ANQGSEA. The CDR3 sequence is 12 residues long. Trimming removed 4 bases from V and 4 bases from J, with 10 bases in between. The DNA for the CDR3 is TGCAGCGTTGCAGGGGTGGCCACTGAAGCTTTCTTT. Translated, it gives CSVAGVATEAFF.

J is TRBJ1-2 and V is TRBV6-5, with D unclear. The CDR3 spans 14 residues. Germline-derived CDR1 and CDR2 are MNHEY and SVGAGI. The V and J ends lost 2 bases and 3 bases respectively, with 10 bases between them. The CDR3 region is CASSYTKQDYGYTF. CDR3 nucleotide sequence: TGTGCCAGCAGTTACACAAAGCAGGACTATGGCTACACCTTC.